This T cell receptor (beta chain) was identified during a study of shared clonotypes between healthy human individuals. Study-wide findings and caveats: Represented diversity, genetic and exposure-history alike, was limited by few donors. Shared across a few donors were roughly 5.3% of the naive CD4 clonotypes.

Trimming left V 6 bases short and J 5 bases short, with 13 bases between. CDR1 and CDR2 from the germline V gene are KGHSH and LQKENI. The CDR3 has 13 amino acids. Turning to this clone: Its antigen is currently unknown.

TCRdb's copy holds only in-frame clones and misses some; the assay was immunoSEQ multiplex PCR. Of about 2.4 million clones in the sample, roughly 93% were seen once. The sequenced material came from naive CD4+ T cells from PBMCs. The sample's subset: CD45RA+ positively selected. This TCR was recovered from a young man in good health. Some clones in this sample may be carry-over from other donors' samples. This chain connects TRBV18 to TRBJ1-1, with no clear D. In DNA, the CDR3 is TGTGCCAGCTCGGAGGGCTCGGGGACTGAAGCTTTCTTT. Translation: CASSEGSGTEAFF.